This T cell receptor (beta chain) was identified in a study of T-cell reconstitution after alpha-beta-depleted transplantation in children. The TCRbeta library was prepared with unique molecular identifiers. Via MiXCR, TCRdb re-called the PCR reads, giving one row per CDR3 protein. This sample has about a million distinct CDR3 sequences, with about 29% found just once. About this clonotype: Its antigen is still unknown.

Study outcomes and limitations: Newly made T cells mostly supplied T-cell counts and diversity one year after transplant. It was surviving recipient T cells and thymic progenitors that gave some patients high TCRbeta diversity at day 60. Several hundred rapidly expanded clones from non-depleted graft cells reportedly supplied alpha-beta T cells about two months post-transplant.

This material consisted of PBMCs, mostly from graft donor cells, taken 360 days after TCRalphabeta/CD19-depleted stem cell transplant. This clonotype was sampled from a boy under two years old who had a stem cell transplant for SCID, so the T cells may come from the graft donor.

The DNA of the CDR3 is TGTGCCAGCAGTTACTCACGTCTCACTAGCGGGGGGGCCAGGAACACCGGGGAGCTGTTTTTT. Residues: CASSYSRLTSGGARNTGELFF. V gene TRBV6-2 or TRBV6-3 combines with J gene TRBJ2-2; 13 nucleotides match TRBD2. CDR1 is MNHEY and CDR2 is SVGEGT in the germline V gene. CDR3 length equals 21 residues. J lost 1 base, V lost 0 bases, and 11 bases had no gene match.